Sequencing of this T cell receptor beta chain was carried out in a study of identical twins. Via MiXCR, TCRdb re-called the 5' RACE reads, giving one row per CDR3 protein. The sample contains around 490,000 distinct CDR3 sequences, around 22% of which appear only once. The CDR3 spans 16 residues. CDR1 is SGHTA and CDR2 is FQGNSA in the germline V gene. Trimming pared 2 bases from V and 4 bases from J, leaving 17 bases between. A further study also used this sample, focusing on yellow fever vaccine responses in identical twins.

Sequenced sample: CD4+ T cells sorted from blood. The chain links TRBV7-2 to TRBJ1-1; D may be TRBD1 (5 bases). This sequence was found in a woman in her late teens or twenties in good health. CDR3 protein: CASSLQGSGAGTEAFF. The CDR3 nucleotides are TGTGCCAGCAGCTTACAGGGTAGCGGTGCGGGCACTGAAGCTTTCTTT.